The text below deals with one TCR beta chain. TCRdb fed the RT-PCR reads into MiXCR, producing one record per CDR3 protein. The table lists 200,000 to 250,000 distinct CDR3 sequences, 13% to 15% of them singletons. These data belong to a study of patients and donors after allogeneic stem cell transplantation. The CDR3 length is 11 residues. With 2 bases removed from V and 5 bases from J, the gap between germline ends came to 7 bases. The germline V gene encodes CDR1 GTSNPN and CDR2 SVGIG (reference sequence). The sequenced sample consisted of blood, either unsorted or a sorted T cell fraction (not recorded which). The gene calls are TRBV30 and TRBJ2-7, with D uncertain. The TCR originated in a human donor who was either an allogeneic HSCT recipient or a stem cell or donor lymphocyte infusion donor (not recorded which). It is not recorded whose cells these are; they may come from a transplant donor. The DNA of the CDR3 is TGTGCCTGGAGTATCGTTAACGAGCAGTACTTC. This translates into CAWSIVNEQYF. Together with reference TRBV30 and TRBJ2-7, the CDR3 gives the full variable domain: SQTIHQWPATLVQPVGSPLSLECTVEGTSNPNLYWYRQAAGRGLQLLFYSVGIGQISSEVPQNLSASRPQDRQFILSSKKLLLSDSGFYLCAWSIVNEQYFGPGTRLTVT.